These 20 T cell receptor beta chains were all obtained from the same sample, sequenced in a study of shared clonotypes between healthy human individuals. The table came from immunoSEQ multiplex PCR; TCRdb's copy has only in-frame clones and leaves some out. Of about a million clones in the sample, around 74% are singletons; the top ten hold 1.4% to 1.5%. Sequencing was performed on memory CD4+ T cells sorted from blood. Subset defined: CD45RA-negative fraction. Source of these receptors: a man aged 18-30 years in good health.

The chain links TRBV19 to TRBJ2-6, with D perhaps TRBD1 (5 bases). Deletions cut 2 bases from V and 0 bases from J, with 14 bases between. Germline V CDR1 and CDR2: LNHDA, SQIVND (reference sequence). The CDR3 is made up of 18 amino acids. CDR3 DNA sequence: TGTGCCAGTAGTATAAATGCAGGGCGCCGCTCTGGGGCCAACGTCCTGACTTTC. The encoded protein is CASSINAGRRSGANVLTF.

The chain's CDR3 is CASSTRDRGEQYF. DNA for the CDR3: TGTGCCAGCAGTACCCGGGACAGGGGCGAGCAGTACTTC. This chain connects TRBV2 to TRBJ2-7; 10 bases agree with TRBD1. This CDR3 is built from 13 residues. V lost 5 bases to trimming and J lost 6 bases; unmatched junction nucleotides: 4. From germline, CDR1 is SNHLY and CDR2 FYNNEI.

V gene TRBV19 combines with J gene TRBJ2-7, with TRBD2 identical over 9 bases. V shed 5 bases, J shed 2 bases, and the junction held 10 bases outside the gene matches. CDR3 size: 16 residues. Germline V CDR1 and CDR2: LNHDA, SQIVND (reference sequence). The CDR3 DNA is TGTGCCAGTAGTCCCCGGGATAGCGGGAGCCCCTACGAGCAGTACTTC. Its protein is CASSPRDSGSPYEQYF.

CDR3 nucleotides: TGTGCCAGCAGCTTATCAGGGGGCGGTTCACCCCTCCACTTT. It specifies CASSLSGGGSPLHF. This chain connects TRBV7-9 to TRBJ1-6, with 8 bases lining up with TRBD1. V gave up 2 bases and J gave up 9 bases; unmatched junction bases: 3. Germline lookup yields CDR1 SEHNR and CDR2 FQNEAQ (reference sequence). The CDR3 is made up of 14 amino acids. Supplemented by reference TRBV7-9 and TRBJ1-6, the full variable domain reads DTGVSQNPRHKITKRGQNVTFRCDPISEHNRLYWYRQTLGQGPEFLTYFQNEAQLEKSRLLSDRFSAERPKGSFSTLEIQRTEQGDSAMYLCASSLSGGGSPLHFGNGTRLTVT.

The rearrangement joins TRBV5-8 to TRBJ2-3; 7 bases line up with TRBD2. V trimming: 4 bases; J trimming: 6 bases; junction bases outside the gene matches: 8. CDR1 and CDR2 (germline): SGHTS, YDEGEE. This CDR3 spans 14 amino acids. The chain's CDR3 is CASSPLRAGDTQYF. In DNA form, the CDR3 reads TGTGCCAGCAGCCCATTGCGAGCGGGGGATACGCAGTATTTT.

As to this clone: Other DNA sequences in this specimen translate into the identical CDR3. This chain connects TRBV11-2 to TRBJ1-3; D is unclear. From germline, CDR1 is SGHAT and CDR2 FQNNGV. This CDR3 is 14 amino acids long. V was cut by 6 bases and J by 0 bases, with 9 bases left in between. The CDR3 DNA sequence: TGTGCCAGCAGTTCCAGACTCTCTGGAAACACCATATATTTT. Translation gives CASSSRLSGNTIYF.

This chain links TRBV6-1 with TRBJ2-7; TRBD2 might be the D (6 bases). CDR1 and CDR2 from the germline V gene are MNHNS and SASEGT. The ends were cut back, 5 bases at V and 6 bases at J, with 17 bases in the middle. There are 14 residues in the CDR3. The CDR3 loop reads CASSFRERGGEQYF. CDR3 in DNA: TGTGCCAGCAGTTTTCGGGAGAGGGGTGGCGAGCAGTACTTC.

The CDR3 bases are TGTGCCAGCAGCTTAAAGACTTTAGGGTCCTACGAGCAGTACTTC. It is translated as CASSLKTLGSYEQYF. The J gene is TRBJ2-7, the V gene TRBV7-2, with D hard to call. Per the germline V gene, CDR1 is SGHTA and CDR2 is FQGNSA. V lost 2 bases and J 1 base, leaving 12 bases between the germline ends. This CDR3 spans 15 amino acids.

The V and J genes are TRBV2 and TRBJ2-3; 12 nucleotides align to TRBD2. The CDR3 loop spans 15 amino acids. V dropped 5 bases and J dropped 3; count of bases not matched to a gene: 3. In germline, CDR1 is SNHLY, CDR2 FYNNEI. Here the CDR3 reads CASSPTSGRTDTQYF. The CDR3 region has the DNA TGTGCCAGCAGTCCGACTAGCGGGAGAACAGATACGCAGTATTTT.

This clone was detected only a few times. This rearrangement joins TRBV10-3 to TRBJ1-2; 8 bases fit TRBD1. Unmatched junction bases numbered 3, after V lost 3 bases and J lost 6 bases. CDR1 ENHRY and CDR2 SYGVKD come from the germline V gene. This CDR3 is built from 13 residues. CDR3 sequence reads: CAISETGGNGYTF. As DNA, the CDR3 is TGTGCCATCAGTGAAACAGGGGGAAATGGCTACACCTTC.

Note on this clone: Distinct nucleotide sequences in the sample also encode this CDR3. The chain is built from TRBV6-5 and TRBJ1-2; the D gene is possibly TRBD1 (5 bases). The CDR3 length is 12 residues. Looked up from germline, CDR1 is MNHEY and CDR2 is SVGAGI. V lost 7 bases to trimming and J lost 2 bases, with 8 bases between them. CDR3 loop: CASTGANYGYTF. The CDR3 DNA reads TGTGCCAGCACTGGGGCGAACTATGGCTACACCTTC.

The chain joins TRBV28 to TRBJ2-7; tentatively, D is TRBD1 (5 bases). Germline CDR1 reads MDHEN; CDR2 reads SYDVKM. The V end was cut by 10 bases, the J end by 0 bases, with 16 bases between. The CDR3 totals 14 residues. The CDR3 DNA sequence: TGTGCCACCGACAGCCCTATGTCCTCCTACGAGCAGTACTTC. Its protein product is CATDSPMSSYEQYF.

The chain has TRBV29-1 and TRBJ2-5, with 8 bases fitting TRBD1. The J call may be in error: the DNA end matches TRBJ2-7 better. The CDR3 covers 13 residues. Germline assignment: CDR1 SQVTM and CDR2 ANQGSEA. For the CDR3, the DNA is TGCAGCGCCGGGACAGGTACTCTGTACGAGCAGTACTTC. Protein product: CSAGTGTLYEQYF.

The V and J genes are TRBV5-1 and TRBJ2-5, with 7 bases fitting TRBD1. Germline loops: CDR1 SGHRS, CDR2 YFSETQ. This CDR3 region has 16 residues. V shed 0 bases, J shed 2 bases, and the junction held 7 bases outside the gene matches. In DNA form, the CDR3 reads TGCGCCAGCAGCTTGGGTGACAGGGTGACGCAAGAGACCCAGTACTTC. Protein: CASSLGDRVTQETQYF. Full variable domain (remainder filled in from reference TRBV5-1 and TRBJ2-5): KAGVTQTPRYLIKTRGQQVTLSCSPISGHRSVSWYQQTPGQGLQFLFEYFSETQRNKGNFPGRFSGRQFSNSRSEMNVSTLELGDSALYLCASSLGDRVTQETQYFGPGTRLLVL.

A few counts support this clone. V and J are TRBV6-1 and TRBJ2-1; D is uncertain. Trimming shortened V by 2 bases and J by 8 bases, and 7 bases separated the two germline ends. From germline, CDR1 is MNHNS and CDR2 SASEGT. The CDR3 runs to 12 residues. The CDR3, as DNA: TGTGCCAGCAGTGAACCTGTGTATGAGCAGTTCTTC. It codes for CASSEPVYEQFF.

This clone occurred once. This same CDR3 is encoded by further DNA sequences in the sample. The chain recombines TRBV7-3 with TRBJ1-6; possibly TRBD1 for D (5 bases). Trimming took 2 bases from V and 7 from J, leaving 6 bases between them. Looked up from germline, CDR1 is SGHTA and CDR2 is FQGTGA. CDR3 size: 13 residues. The CDR3 nucleotides read TGTGCCAGCAGCTTAGGGACGAATTCACCCCTCCACTTT. The encoded protein is CASSLGTNSPLHF.

This sequence joins TRBV10-3 and TRBJ2-3; 11 bases match TRBD2. Unmatched junction bases numbered 15, after V lost 3 bases and J lost 4 bases. Germline CDR1 ENHRY, CDR2 SYGVKD. The CDR3 loop spans 19 amino acids. CDR3 nucleotide sequence: TGTGCCATCAGTGATCTGGGTAGCGGGGGGGCCCTTGGTCCAGATACGCAGTATTTT. Translating it yields CAISDLGSGGALGPDTQYF.

This chain uses TRBV7-8 with TRBJ2-2, with 9 bases matching TRBD1. V was clipped by 3 bases and J by 4 bases; unmatched bases: 6. Germline V CDR1 and CDR2: SGHVS, FQNEAQ. The CDR3 runs 16 residues. CDR3 residues: CASSFTGGAGTGELFF. CDR3 bases: TGTGCCAGCAGCTTTACAGGGGGCGCCGGCACCGGGGAGCTGTTTTTT. Complete variable domain (other parts from reference TRBV7-8 and TRBJ2-2): GAGVSQSPRYKVAKRGQDVALRCDPISGHVSLFWYQQALGQGPEFLTYFQNEAQLDKSGLPSDRFFAERPEGSVSTLKIQRTQQEDSAVYLCASSFTGGAGTGELFFGEGSRLTVL.

This chain uses TRBV27 with TRBJ2-1, with D possibly TRBD1 on 5 matching bases. The V and J ends lost 5 bases and 8 bases respectively, with 22 bases between them. This CDR3 has 16 amino acids. Germline V lookup: CDR1 MNHEY, CDR2 SMNVEV (reference sequence). The CDR3 sequence is CASSPRGASNSYEQFF. CDR3 DNA: TGTGCCAGCAGTCCTCGTGGGGCCTCTAATTCTTATGAGCAGTTCTTC.

The chain recombines TRBV12-2 with TRBJ2-5; the tabulated D call, TRBD2, remains unverified against the DNA. TRBV12-2 is a known pseudogene. CDR3 length: 18 amino acids. The CDR3 spells CASRLTGVALTAGETQYF. The DNA for the CDR3 is TGTGCAAGTCGTCTAACCGGTGTTGCTCTGACTGCGGGAGAGACCCAGTACTTC.